The 16 T cell receptor beta chains below all came from one sample that was sequenced in a study of blood T cell repertoires in COVID-19. The data were produced by immunoSEQ multiplex PCR, yet TCRdb's version contains in-frame clones alone and is incomplete. The table includes about 130,000 clones, around 87% detected once. The specimen was peripheral blood. Receptors were obtained from a woman aged 55 to 70 with acute or convalescent COVID-19.

This clone has just one count. The rearrangement uses TRBV4-2 and TRBJ2-3; 8 bases fit TRBD2. V gave up 0 bases and J gave up 3 bases; unmatched junction bases: 5. Per the germline V gene, CDR1 is LGHNA and CDR2 is YNFKEQ. The CDR3 has 16 residues. The chain's CDR3 is CASSQDLRGGTDTQYF. The DNA for the CDR3 is TGTGCCAGCAGCCAAGATCTCCGGGGGGGGACAGATACGCAGTATTTT.

This rearrangement joins TRBV28 to TRBJ2-2, with D possibly being TRBD1 (5 bases). Germline CDR1 is MDHEN and CDR2 is SYDVKM. The V end was cut by 4 bases, the J end by 5 bases, with 8 bases between. This CDR3 is 13 amino acids long. For the CDR3, the DNA is TGTGCCAGCAGTTCACAGGAGACCGGGGAGCTGTTTTTT. Translation: CASSSQETGELFF.

The chain links TRBV2 to TRBJ1-2; TRBD1 matches at 11 bases. There are 18 residues in the CDR3. With 2 bases clipped from V and 4 bases from J, the junction kept 12 bases outside the gene matches. Germline values: CDR1 SNHLY, CDR2 FYNNEI. The CDR3 is CASSETRTGGSFRYGYTF. The CDR3 nucleotides are TGTGCCAGCAGTGAAACCCGGACAGGGGGCTCCTTTCGCTATGGCTACACCTTC.

This chain connects TRBV5-1 to TRBJ2-7, with 11 bases aligning to TRBD1. This CDR3 region has 16 residues. Germline CDR1 and CDR2: SGHRS and YFSETQ. J was trimmed by 4 bases and V by 0 bases; bases with no gene match: 6. The CDR3 region has the DNA TGCGCCAGCAGCTTGGCCGGGGACAGGGGGAGGTACGAGCAGTACGTC. This sequence encodes CASSLAGDRGRYEQYV.

This chain connects TRBV5-1 to TRBJ2-7; 10 bases are shared with TRBD1. In germline, CDR1 is SGHRS, CDR2 YFSETQ. V lost 4 bases, J lost 0 bases, and 4 bases stayed unmatched. The CDR3 covers 15 residues. The CDR3 here is CASSPGTGVSYEQYF. The CDR3 coding sequence is TGCGCCAGCAGCCCCGGGACAGGGGTCTCCTACGAGCAGTACTTC.

The V call is TRBV28, the J call TRBJ1-2; 7 nucleotides match TRBD1. The CDR3 sequence is 15 residues long. V lost 3 bases to trimming and J lost 10 bases; unmatched junction nucleotides: 14. In germline, CDR1 is MDHEN, CDR2 SYDVKM. CDR3 coding DNA: TGTGCCAGCAGTTTCGCCAGACAGGGCCTAGACTCCTACACCTTC. Its translation: CASSFARQGLDSYTF.

The chain joins TRBV7-9 to TRBJ1-2; 7 bases agree with TRBD1. The V segment lost 5 bases and the J segment 5 bases; nucleotides outside the gene matches: 8. The CDR3 runs to 14 residues. In germline, CDR1 is SEHNR, CDR2 FQNEAQ (reference sequence). In DNA form, the CDR3 reads TGTGCCAGCAGCCCCCCGGGACAGCTATATGGCTACACCTTC. It is translated as CASSPPGQLYGYTF.

The chain joins TRBV6-6 to TRBJ1-3, with TRBD1 matching over 9 bases. With 5 bases clipped from V and 4 bases from J, the junction kept 9 bases outside the gene matches. The CDR3 contains 16 residues. In germline, CDR1 is MNHNY, CDR2 SVGAGI (reference sequence). CDR3 amino acids: CASSRRDRVIGNTIYF. CDR3 in DNA: TGTGCCAGCAGTCGAAGGGACAGGGTAATCGGAAACACCATATATTTT.

CDR3 residues: CASSPPGTGNTEAFF. DNA for the CDR3: TGTGCCAGCTCCCCCCCCGGGACAGGGAACACTGAAGCTTTCTTT. The genes are TRBV19 and TRBJ1-1; 8 positions agree with TRBD1. The J segment lost 1 base and the V segment lost 9 bases, leaving 10 bases of the junction unmatched. This CDR3 region has 15 residues. CDR1 is LNHDA, CDR2 SQIVND, per germline (reference sequence).

This clone appeared a single time. The chain is built from TRBV3-1 (or the pseudogene TRBV3-2) and TRBJ1-1; D remains ambiguous. This CDR3 has 13 amino acids. The V end lost 4 bases, the J end lost 0 bases, and 6 bases lay between the germline ends. Germline values: CDR1 LGHDT, CDR2 YNNKEL (reference sequence). CDR3: CASSPRLNTEAFF. CDR3 nucleotide sequence: TGTGCCAGCAGCCCCCGGTTGAACACTGAAGCTTTCTTT.

The chain carries TRBV3-1 (or the pseudogene TRBV3-2) and TRBJ2-2, with 10 bases aligning to TRBD2. This CDR3 region has 17 residues. Trimming cost V 1 base and J 6 bases; bases outside gene matches: 8. The germline CDR1 and CDR2 sequences are LGHDT and YNNKEL (reference sequence). The CDR3 protein is CASSQGTLAGVAGELFF. The DNA for the CDR3 is TGTGCCAGCAGCCAAGGAACGCTAGCGGGAGTAGCCGGGGAGCTGTTTTTT.

In its sample, this clone was seen once. The V gene is TRBV29-1, the J gene TRBJ2-2; 8 nucleotides agree with TRBD1. Trimming removed 7 bases from V and 2 bases from J; junction bases left unmatched: 9. There are 15 residues in the CDR3. Germline V CDR1 and CDR2: SQVTM, ANQGSEA. CDR3 nucleotides: TGCAGCGCCCGCACAGGGGGAGCCAACACCGGGGAGCTGTTTTTT. Translated: CSARTGGANTGELFF.

The chain is built from TRBV28 and TRBJ2-5; D not resolved. Trimming took off 6 bases at V and 5 bases at J, with 7 bases between the two ends. Germline CDR1 is MDHEN and CDR2 is SYDVKM. The CDR3 is 11 residues long. The CDR3: CASSRLETQYF. Written as DNA, the CDR3 is TGTGCCAGCAGCCGACTTGAGACCCAGTACTTC. Filled out from reference TRBV28 and TRBJ2-5, the complete variable domain reads DVKVTQSSRYLVKRTGEKVFLECVQDMDHENMFWYRQDPGLGLRLIYFSYDVKMKEKGDIPEGYSVSREKKERFSLILESASTNQTSMYLCASSRLETQYFGPGTRLLVL.

V gene TRBV28 combines with J gene TRBJ1-3, with D uncertain. Between the trimmed V and J ends, which lost 6 bases and 1 base, there was a span of 28 bases. Germline V gene data show CDR1 as MDHEN and CDR2 as SYDVKM. The length of the CDR3 is 20 residues. The CDR3 region has the DNA TGTGCCAGCAGCCCCCGAGGGCTTCGGACTCTACTATATTCTGGAAACACCATATATTTT. Amino acid sequence: CASSPRGLRTLLYSGNTIYF. Variable domain in full (rest from reference TRBV28 and TRBJ1-3): DVKVTQSSRYLVKRTGEKVFLECVQDMDHENMFWYRQDPGLGLRLIYFSYDVKMKEKGDIPEGYSVSREKKERFSLILESASTNQTSMYLCASSPRGLRTLLYSGNTIYFGEGSWLTVV.

CDR3 protein: CASQGTNTGELFF. The CDR3 coding sequence is TGTGCCAGCCAGGGGACGAACACCGGGGAGCTGTTTTTT. The rearrangement uses TRBV6-4 and TRBJ2-2; D possibly corresponds to TRBD1 (6 bases). The length of the CDR3 is 13 residues. V dropped 8 bases and J dropped 0 bases, with 7 bases sitting between them. Germline values: CDR1 MRHNA, CDR2 SNTAGT.

J is TRBJ1-1 and V is TRBV28, with 9 bases fitting TRBD1. The V and J ends lost 6 bases and 0 bases, in that order; junction bases with no gene match: 8. This CDR3 spans 16 amino acids. Germline assignment: CDR1 MDHEN and CDR2 SYDVKM. This chain's CDR3 is CASRQGQGSLNTEAFF. In DNA form, the CDR3 reads TGTGCCAGCAGACAAGGACAGGGGTCCCTGAACACTGAAGCTTTCTTT.